Following are 10 T cell receptor beta chains from one sample sequenced in a study of cytomegalovirus exposure and HLA in healthy donors. In the PCR, 60 Vbeta and 13 Jbeta primers were used. The table came from immunoSEQ multiplex PCR; TCRdb's copy has only in-frame clones and leaves some out. Among 100,000 or so clones listed, around 72% were seen once. Sequenced material: PBMCs. These receptors all come from a male donor in good health and CMV-seronegative.

J is TRBJ1-5 and V is TRBV19; TRBD1 matches at 8 bases. Germline V gene lookup returns CDR1 LNHDA and CDR2 SQIVND (reference sequence). Trimming at V came to 7 bases and at J to 6 bases, leaving 5 bases not matched to a gene. The CDR3 sequence is 13 residues long. The CDR3 spells CASTDRGIQPQHF. DNA of the CDR3: TGTGCCAGTACCGACAGGGGAATTCAGCCCCAGCATTTT. Using reference TRBV19 and TRBJ1-5 for the parts outside the CDR3, the full variable domain is DGGITQSPKYLFRKEGQNVTLSCEQNLNHDAMYWYRQDPGQGLRLIYYSQIVNDFQKGDIAEGYSVSREKKESFPLTVTSAQKNPTAFYLCASTDRGIQPQHFGDGTRLSIL.

The chain combines TRBV9 with TRBJ2-7; 7 nucleotides align to TRBD1. V was clipped by 0 bases and J by 2 bases; unmatched bases: 2. Germline values: CDR1 SGDLS, CDR2 YYNGEE. The CDR3 runs 14 residues. CDR3 in amino acids: CASSVEGATYEQYF. The CDR3 nucleotides are TGTGCCAGCAGCGTAGAGGGGGCCACCTACGAGCAGTACTTC.

This sequence joins TRBV7-8 and TRBJ1-1; D not certain. The CDR3 consists of 13 residues. The germline V gene has CDR1 SGHVS and CDR2 FQNEAQ. The V end lost 3 bases, the J end lost 3 bases, and 8 bases lay between the germline ends. The CDR3 spells CASSFYGDTEAFF. CDR3 DNA: TGTGCCAGCAGCTTTTACGGTGACACTGAAGCTTTCTTT.

The V gene is TRBV13, the J gene TRBJ1-1, with TRBD1 as a possible D gene (6 bases). CDR3 length equals 14 residues. CDR1 and CDR2 from the germline V gene are PRHDT and FYEKMQ (reference sequence). Trimming stripped 5 bases from V and 4 bases from J, with 14 bases between. The CDR3 DNA follows: TGTGCCAGCAGCAACAGGGCGAAGAGCACTGAAGCTTTCTTT. Its protein is CASSNRAKSTEAFF.

The CDR3 DNA reads TGCGCCAGCAGCTGGGACAGGGGAAACACCATATATTTT. As protein: CASSWDRGNTIYF. The chain recombines TRBV5-1 with TRBJ1-3; TRBD1 matches 8 bases. This CDR3 spans 13 amino acids. Losses at the gene ends were 3 bases for V and 4 bases for J; bases not matched to a gene: 0. CDR1 is SGHRS, CDR2 YFSETQ, per germline.

This clone was seen a few times. The chain carries TRBV5-4 and TRBJ1-1, with TRBD1 identical over 8 bases. Losses at the gene ends were 1 base for V and 1 base for J; bases not matched to a gene: 3. This CDR3 has 15 residues. Germline V CDR1 and CDR2: SGHNT, YYREEE (reference sequence). The CDR3 is CASSLIGTGNTEAFF. The CDR3 bases are TGTGCCAGCAGCTTGATCGGGACAGGGAACACTGAAGCTTTCTTT.

The J gene is TRBJ2-3, the V gene TRBV14; D is unresolved. The CDR3 runs 16 residues. CDR1 is SGHDN, CDR2 FVKESK, per germline. V lost 2 bases and J 0 bases, leaving 12 bases between the germline ends. CDR3 in DNA: TGTGCCAGCAGCCAACAAGCGTGGTCTAGCACAGATACGCAGTATTTT. Amino acid sequence: CASSQQAWSSTDTQYF. The whole variable domain, remainder taken from reference TRBV14 and TRBJ2-3, is EAGVTQFPSHSVIEKGQTVTLRCDPISGHDNLYWYRRVMGKEIKFLLHFVKESKQDESGMPNNRFLAERTGGTYSTLKVQPAELEDSGVYFCASSQQAWSSTDTQYFGPGTRLTVL.

The chain carries TRBV2 and TRBJ2-3; 9 bases fit TRBD2. J lost 4 bases, V lost 8 bases, and 7 bases had no gene match. CDR3 size: 14 residues. Germline CDR1 SNHLY, CDR2 FYNNEI. The CDR3 coding sequence is TGTGCCAGCGGGGGTAGCGGGAGCGCAGATACGCAGTATTTT. Translation gives CASGGSGSADTQYF. The complete variable domain, with remaining parts taken from reference TRBV2 and TRBJ2-3, reads EPEVTQTPSHQVTQMGQEVILRCVPISNHLYFYWYRQILGQKVEFLVSFYNNEISEKSEIFDDQFSVERPDGSNFTLKIRSTKLEDSAMYFCASGGSGSADTQYFGPGTRLTVL.

The chain employs TRBV30 and TRBJ2-7; possible D gene TRBD2, 5 bases. This CDR3 region has 13 residues. Germline V gene lookup returns CDR1 GTSNPN and CDR2 SVGIG (reference sequence). V lost 3 bases to trimming and J lost 0 bases, with 9 bases between them. The CDR3 region is CAWRPGSSYEQYF. DNA of the CDR3: TGTGCCTGGAGGCCGGGGAGCTCCTACGAGCAGTACTTC.

The table lists this clone with a count of one. CDR3: CASRAGTSGPTAGAYNEQFF. CDR3 in DNA: TGCGCCAGCAGGGCCGGGACTAGCGGGCCAACGGCGGGCGCCTACAATGAGCAGTTCTTC. The rearrangement uses TRBV5-1 and TRBJ2-1, with 12 bases matching TRBD2. V gave up 5 bases and J gave up 2 bases; unmatched junction bases: 17. Looked up from germline, CDR1 is SGHRS and CDR2 is YFSETQ. The CDR3 length is 20 residues.